This T cell receptor beta chain was documented in a study of blood T cell repertoires in COVID-19. Study background: Acute and convalescent COVID-19 specimens originated in the United States, Italy and Spain.

Here immunoSEQ multiplex PCR was the method, and the copy in TCRdb shows in-frame clones only, minus some. This table holds about 74,000 clones, roughly nine tenths found once. This CDR3 comprises 15 residues. Per germline, CDR1 ENHRY and CDR2 SYGVKD. The ends were cut back, 0 bases at V and 5 bases at J, with 13 bases in the middle. This clone was detected only a few times. This TCR derives from a man in his forties or fifties with acute or convalescent COVID-19. V gene TRBV10-3 combines with J gene TRBJ2-5; no reliable D call. The material sequenced was peripheral blood. CDR3 region: CAISESTRQGETQYF. In nucleotides, the CDR3 is TGTGCCATCAGTGAGTCGACTCGGCAAGGCGAGACCCAGTACTTC.